Each of the 20 T cell receptor beta chains below was sequenced from the same sample in a study of blood T cell repertoires in COVID-19. Method: immunoSEQ multiplex PCR; TCRdb's copy keeps in-frame clones and lacks some. Counted here are 93,000 or so clones, around 88% occurring once; the ten biggest clones make up around 3.2%. The specimen was peripheral blood. These receptors were collected from a human donor in a cohort sampled during active COVID-19.

The chain recombines TRBV6-5 with TRBJ2-2; 7 bases agree with TRBD1. CDR3 length: 14 residues. Looked up from germline, CDR1 is MNHEY and CDR2 is SVGAGI. J gave up 6 bases and V 6 bases, and 7 bases lay outside the gene matches. The CDR3 loop is CASRMWTGPGELFF. The CDR3 DNA reads as TGTGCCAGCAGAATGTGGACAGGTCCCGGGGAGCTGTTTTTT.

The chain links TRBV6-2 or TRBV6-3 to TRBJ1-2; tentatively, D is TRBD1 (6 bases). V was pared by 6 bases and J by 2 bases, with 13 bases between. CDR1 is MNHEY, CDR2 SVGEGT, per germline. CDR3 length: 14 residues. This CDR3 is CASSRADRNYGYTF. DNA for the CDR3: TGTGCCAGCAGCCGCGCCGACAGGAACTATGGCTACACCTTC.

The chain is built from TRBV6-1 and TRBJ2-5; 8 positions match TRBD2. The ends lost 5 bases at V and 5 bases at J; junction bases unmatched: 7. The germline V gene has CDR1 MNHNS and CDR2 SASEGT. The CDR3 covers 14 residues. The CDR3 nucleotides are TGTGCCAGCAGTTATTCGGGGGGGCCCGAGACCCAGTACTTC. Its protein product is CASSYSGGPETQYF.

This clone has just a few counts. This chain links TRBV5-1 with TRBJ2-7; 11 positions match TRBD1. Germline assignment: CDR1 SGHRS and CDR2 YFSETQ. V gave up 1 base and J gave up 6 bases; unmatched junction bases: 9. The CDR3 spans 16 residues. CDR3: CASSLSSGTGGFEQYF. The CDR3 nucleotides read TGCGCCAGCAGCTTGTCCAGTGGGACAGGGGGTTTCGAGCAGTACTTC.

A single count supports this clone. CDR3 loop: CASSPAAGLAKNIQYF. In DNA form, the CDR3 reads TGTGCCAGCAGCCCCGCGGCGGGGCTAGCCAAAAACATTCAGTACTTC. V usage is TRBV11-2 and J usage is TRBJ2-4; D may be TRBD2 (6 bases). This CDR3 has 16 residues. Germline CDR1 SGHAT, CDR2 FQNNGV. V was cut by 5 bases and J by 0 bases, with 14 bases left in between.

This chain connects TRBV7-7 to TRBJ2-5, with TRBD1 matching over 8 bases. Germline CDR1 is SSHAT and CDR2 is FNYEAQ (reference sequence). CDR3 length: 13 amino acids. V dropped 5 bases and J dropped 5; count of bases not matched to a gene: 4. CDR3 in DNA: TGTGCCAGCAGCCCGGACAGGGCTGAGACCCAGTACTTC. It yields the protein CASSPDRAETQYF.

The chain combines TRBV24-1 with TRBJ2-7; 8 nucleotides line up with TRBD2. The CDR3 covers 14 residues. Germline V gives CDR1 KGHDR, CDR2 SFDVKD. V lost 9 bases and J lost 0; bases outside the gene matches: 6. This chain's CDR3 is CATSGGWGSYEQYF. CDR3 DNA sequence: TGTGCCACCTCGGGGGGGTGGGGCTCCTACGAGCAGTACTTC.

The rearrangement joins TRBV6-6 to TRBJ2-3, with 10 positions matching TRBD1. This CDR3 is 17 amino acids long. V was clipped by 5 bases and J by 3 bases; unmatched bases: 11. Germline loops: CDR1 MNHNY, CDR2 SVGAGI (reference sequence). The chain's CDR3 is CASSHPRDRGLTDTQYF. The CDR3 DNA is TGTGCCAGCAGTCACCCTCGAGACAGGGGGCTGACAGATACGCAGTATTTT.

V and J are TRBV28 and TRBJ1-3; possible D gene TRBD1, 6 bases. Trimming took off 0 bases at V and 0 bases at J, with 9 bases between the two ends. The CDR3 totals 16 residues. Germline V gene sequence: CDR1 MDHEN, CDR2 SYDVKM. The CDR3 reads CASSLWQGTSGNTIYF. The CDR3 region has the DNA TGTGCCAGCAGTTTATGGCAGGGGACCTCTGGAAACACCATATATTTT.

The chain combines TRBV10-2 with TRBJ2-7, with 9 bases lining up with TRBD2. This CDR3 region has 15 residues. Germline loops: CDR1 WSHSY, CDR2 SAAADI. V was clipped by 7 bases and J by 3 bases; unmatched bases: 10. CDR3 nucleotides: TGCGCCAGCACCGATAGCGGGAGAGCTATCTACGAGCAGTACTTC. Amino acid sequence: CASTDSGRAIYEQYF.

This clone appeared a few times. This rearrangement joins TRBV5-4 to TRBJ2-7, with D tentatively TRBD1 (6 bases). The CDR3 contains 14 residues. CDR1 SGHNT and CDR2 YYREEE come from the germline V gene (reference sequence). Trimming took off 0 bases at V and 3 bases at J, with 10 bases between the two ends. This chain's CDR3 is CASSLVSGDYEQYF. In DNA, the CDR3 is TGTGCCAGCAGCTTGGTCTCAGGGGACTACGAGCAGTACTTC.

The V and J genes are TRBV9 and TRBJ2-2, with 7 nucleotides matching TRBD2. Germline CDR1 and CDR2: SGDLS and YYNGEE. Unmatched junction bases numbered 3, after V lost 4 bases and J lost 0 bases. The CDR3 extends over 15 amino acids. The CDR3 region is CASSPRGANTGELFF. In DNA form, the CDR3 reads TGTGCCAGCAGCCCCCGGGGGGCGAACACCGGGGAGCTGTTTTTT.

This chain uses TRBV5-6 with TRBJ2-7; D is possibly TRBD1 (5 bases). Germline V gene lookup returns CDR1 SGHDT and CDR2 YYEEEE. The CDR3 loop spans 16 amino acids. Trimming shortened V by 3 bases and J by 2 bases, and 18 bases separated the two germline ends. For the CDR3, the DNA is TGTGCCAGCAGCTCCATTCCAGGGATCGAAACCTACGAGCAGTACTTC. Its protein is CASSSIPGIETYEQYF.

The chain has TRBV14 and TRBJ2-5; 7 bases align to TRBD2. Germline V CDR1 and CDR2: SGHDN, FVKESK. CDR3 length: 16 amino acids. Trimming cost V 4 bases and J 4 bases; bases outside gene matches: 12. CDR3 bases: TGTGCCAGCAGCCTCCGACTAGCCTCATTTGGAGAGACCCAGTACTTC. Translating it yields CASSLRLASFGETQYF.

The CDR3 spells CASSEPPGGSMNTEAFF. Written as DNA, the CDR3 is TGTGCCAGCAGTGAACCTCCAGGGGGCTCCATGAACACTGAAGCTTTCTTT. The genes are TRBV6-1 and TRBJ1-1, with 8 bases identical to TRBD1. The V and J ends lost 2 bases and 0 bases, in that order; junction bases with no gene match: 8. This CDR3 has 17 amino acids. Germline assignment: CDR1 MNHNS and CDR2 SASEGT.

The chain has TRBV5-1 and TRBJ2-5; D unresolved. The germline V gene has CDR1 SGHRS and CDR2 YFSETQ. The CDR3 loop spans 14 amino acids. The V end was cut by 0 bases, the J end by 1 base, with 7 bases between. The CDR3, as DNA: TGCGCCAGCAGCTTGGGCCGGGTCCAAGAGACCCAGTACTTC. This translates into CASSLGRVQETQYF. Supplemented by reference TRBV5-1 and TRBJ2-5, the full variable domain reads KAGVTQTPRYLIKTRGQQVTLSCSPISGHRSVSWYQQTPGQGLQFLFEYFSETQRNKGNFPGRFSGRQFSNSRSEMNVSTLELGDSALYLCASSLGRVQETQYFGPGTRLLVL.

The rearrangement uses TRBV7-9 and TRBJ1-2; 7 bases are shared with TRBD1. CDR1 is SEHNR and CDR2 is FQNEAQ in the germline V gene (reference sequence). The V segment lost 4 bases and the J segment 6 bases; nucleotides outside the gene matches: 11. The CDR3 loop spans 15 amino acids. CDR3 residues: CASSYRDRVKHGYTF. For the CDR3, the DNA is TGTGCCAGCAGCTACCGAGACAGGGTTAAGCATGGCTACACCTTC.

The genes are TRBV4-2 and TRBJ2-6, with 11 positions matching TRBD2. The junction had 4 bases not matched to a gene; V was cut back by 3 bases and J by 0 bases. CDR1 and CDR2 from the germline V gene are LGHNA and YNFKEQ. This CDR3 region has 18 residues. In nucleotides, the CDR3 is TGTGCCAGCAGCCAGGTTAGCGGGAGGGGCTCTGGGGCCAACGTCCTGACTTTC. Amino acid sequence: CASSQVSGRGSGANVLTF.

V is TRBV19 and J is TRBJ1-3; 8 bases line up with TRBD1. V lost 4 bases, J lost 5 bases, and 7 bases stayed unmatched. The CDR3 runs to 15 residues. The V gene's germline CDR1 is LNHDA and CDR2 SQIVND (reference sequence). CDR3 nucleotide sequence: TGTGCCAGTAGTAAAACAGGGGGATCGAGAAACACCATATATTTT. The encoded protein is CASSKTGGSRNTIYF.

J is TRBJ2-7 and V is TRBV4-1; 7 bases match TRBD2. V trimming: 6 bases; J trimming: 2 bases; junction bases outside the gene matches: 7. CDR1 and CDR2 from the germline V gene are MGHRA and YSYEKL. The CDR3 contains 14 residues. DNA for the CDR3: TGCGCCAGCAGTCCCGGGGGGAACGCCTACGAGCAGTACTTC. It encodes CASSPGGNAYEQYF.